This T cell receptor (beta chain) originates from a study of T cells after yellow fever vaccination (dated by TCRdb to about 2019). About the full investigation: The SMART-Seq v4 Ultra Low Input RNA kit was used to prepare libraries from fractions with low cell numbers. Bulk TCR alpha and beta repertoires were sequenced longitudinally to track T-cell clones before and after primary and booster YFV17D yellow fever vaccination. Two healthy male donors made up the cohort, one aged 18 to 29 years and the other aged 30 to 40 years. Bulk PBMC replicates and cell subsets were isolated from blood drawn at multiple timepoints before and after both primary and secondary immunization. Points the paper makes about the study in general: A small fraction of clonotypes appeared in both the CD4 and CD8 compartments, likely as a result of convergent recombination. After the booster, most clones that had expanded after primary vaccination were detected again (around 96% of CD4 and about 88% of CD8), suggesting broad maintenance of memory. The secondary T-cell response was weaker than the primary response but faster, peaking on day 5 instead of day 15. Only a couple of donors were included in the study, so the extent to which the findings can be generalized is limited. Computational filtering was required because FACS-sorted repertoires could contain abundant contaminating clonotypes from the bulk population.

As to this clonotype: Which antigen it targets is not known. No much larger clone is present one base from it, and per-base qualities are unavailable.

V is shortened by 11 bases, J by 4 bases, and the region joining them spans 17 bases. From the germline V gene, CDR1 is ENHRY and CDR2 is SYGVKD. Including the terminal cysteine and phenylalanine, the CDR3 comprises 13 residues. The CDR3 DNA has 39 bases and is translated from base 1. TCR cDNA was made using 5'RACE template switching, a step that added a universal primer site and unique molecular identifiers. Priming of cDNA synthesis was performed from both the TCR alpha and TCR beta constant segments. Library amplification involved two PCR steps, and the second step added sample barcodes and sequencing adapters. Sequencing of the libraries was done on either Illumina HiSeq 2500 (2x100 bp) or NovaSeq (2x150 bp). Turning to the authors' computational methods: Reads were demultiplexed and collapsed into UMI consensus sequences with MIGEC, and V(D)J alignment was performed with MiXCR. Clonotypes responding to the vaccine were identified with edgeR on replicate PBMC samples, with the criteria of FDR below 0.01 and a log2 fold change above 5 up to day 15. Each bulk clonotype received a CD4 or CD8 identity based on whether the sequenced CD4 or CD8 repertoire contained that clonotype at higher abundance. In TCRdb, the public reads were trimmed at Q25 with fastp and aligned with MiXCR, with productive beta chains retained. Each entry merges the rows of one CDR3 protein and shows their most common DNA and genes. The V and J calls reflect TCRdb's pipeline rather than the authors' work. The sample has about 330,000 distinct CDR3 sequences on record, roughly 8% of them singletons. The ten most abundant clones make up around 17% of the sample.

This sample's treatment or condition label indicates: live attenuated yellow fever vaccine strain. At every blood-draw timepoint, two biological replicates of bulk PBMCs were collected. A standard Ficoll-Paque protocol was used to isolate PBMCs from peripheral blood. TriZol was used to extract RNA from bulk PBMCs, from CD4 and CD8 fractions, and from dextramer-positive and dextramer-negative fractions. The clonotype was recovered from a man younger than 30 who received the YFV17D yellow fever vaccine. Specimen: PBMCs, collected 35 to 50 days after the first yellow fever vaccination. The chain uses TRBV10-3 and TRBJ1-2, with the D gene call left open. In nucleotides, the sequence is TGTGCCTCGAGGCAGACCGACTTCTATGGCTACACCTTC. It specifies CASRQTDFYGYTF.